This T cell receptor (beta chain) was found in a study of cytomegalovirus exposure and HLA in healthy donors. At sampling all donors were nominally healthy, likely with unrecorded immune exposures. V gave up 0 bases and J gave up 5 bases, with 9 bases separating them. The germline CDR1 and CDR2 sequences are SGHRS and YFSETQ. CDR3 length equals 15 residues. With respect to this clone: Additional DNA sequences in this sample encode the identical CDR3.

PCR used 60 Vbeta primers and 13 Jbeta primers. Here immunoSEQ multiplex PCR was the method, and the copy in TCRdb shows in-frame clones only, minus some. The sample yields approximately 92,000 clones, just over 70% seen once. The chain combines TRBV5-1 with TRBJ1-6; D might be TRBD1 (5 bases). Specimen: PBMCs. This receptor was identified in a man in his sixties in good health and CMV-seronegative. This chain's CDR3 is CASSLGGLDNSPLHF. The CDR3 DNA is TGCGCCAGCAGCTTGGGGGGCCTTGATAATTCACCCCTCCACTTT.